The T cell receptor beta chain described here comes from a study of tissue T cells after allogeneic stem cell transplantation. Time point given: mouse harvest day 14 after allogeneic transplant. Each mouse received 10^7 T-cell-depleted marrow cells plus 10^6 splenic CD5+ T cells by tail vein. Tissues came from B6→BALB/c major-mismatch GVHD mice at day 7 or 14. Findings and caveats of the study: Within patients, tissue anatomy strongly shaped TCR repertoire composition. Shared clones across patients were few; motif clustering revealed tissue-specific shared signatures.

TCRbeta CDR3 was sequenced at survey depth with template counts. Using immunoSEQ multiplex PCR, the repertoire was profiled, and TCRdb retains in-frame clones only, with some absent. Of nearly 4,000 clones detected, around 45% appear once; the ten largest clones hold over 25%. Turning to this clone: Its antigen is still unknown. The listed genes are named as in mouse. The read is 1 residue too short to cover the CDR3 end, so that end is filled in from the germline J gene. Other nucleotide sequences from this sample produce the same CDR3.

Germline CDR1 and CDR2: KGHPV and FQNQEV (reference sequence). V lost 2 bases and J lost 3, with 6 bases in between. This CDR3 is built from 13 residues. The origin of this receptor is a female BALB/c mouse given C57BL/6 T cells with graft-versus-host disease after an allogeneic hematopoietic cell transplant. Sequencing was carried out using gut tissue. The chain couples TRBV26 to TRBJ2-4; perhaps D is TRBD1 or TRBD2 (6 bases each). The CDR3 reads CASSLGGQNTLYF. CDR3 DNA (partial): TGTGCCAGCAGTCTGGGGGGCCAAAACACCTTGTAC.